Listed below are T cell receptor beta chains from one sample, sequenced in a study of blood T cell repertoires in COVID-19. Clones were sequenced by immunoSEQ multiplex PCR, and TCRdb holds only the in-frame ones, with some missing. Seen here are about 170,000 clones, under 95% observed once, and the top ten hold almost 5%. Source material: peripheral blood. Receptors were obtained from a man between 18 and 35 years old with COVID-19, enrolled during active disease. Both conserved end residues are trimmed from each CDR3.

>TRBV4-3|TRBJ1-2
ASSQDGQTGGWYGYT
>TRBV10-3|TRBJ2-2
ATSIGTGGLETGELF
>TRBV19|TRBJ1-3
ASTDGQGVYSGNTIY
>TRBV4-1|TRBJ1-2
ASSPGGASYGYT
>TRBV7-8|TRBJ1-6
ASSLAIGGAPYNSPLH
>TRBV2|TRBJ2-3
ASERDRGTDTQY
>TRBV19|TRBJ2-3
ASSMRDTYTDTQY
>TRBV30|TRBJ1-3
AWSVLGGNTIY
>TRBV4-3|TRBJ2-7
ASSQDVRGRYEQY
>TRBV7-8|TRBJ2-2
ASSFQGEEFKYTGELF
>TRBV4-1|TRBJ2-3
ASSQEVRTATEPINTQY